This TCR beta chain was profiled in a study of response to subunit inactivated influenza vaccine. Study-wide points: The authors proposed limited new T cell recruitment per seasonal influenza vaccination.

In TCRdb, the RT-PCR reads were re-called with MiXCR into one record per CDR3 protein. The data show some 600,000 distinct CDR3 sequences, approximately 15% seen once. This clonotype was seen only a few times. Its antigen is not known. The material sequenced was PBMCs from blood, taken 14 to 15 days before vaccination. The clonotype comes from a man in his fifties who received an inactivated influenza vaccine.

The CDR3 here is CASSYLISGSFNTQYF. For the CDR3, the DNA is TGTGCCAGCAGTTACCTTATTAGCGGGAGTTTTAATACGCAGTATTTT. This chain connects TRBV6-5 to TRBJ2-3, with 9 bases matching TRBD2. V gave up 2 bases and J gave up 7 bases; unmatched junction bases: 10. The germline V gene has CDR1 MNHEY and CDR2 SVGAGI. This CDR3 region has 16 residues.